This TCR beta chain was sequenced during a study of blood T cell repertoires in COVID-19. V lost 4 bases and J lost 4; bases outside the gene matches: 12. CDR3 size: 16 residues. The germline gives CDR1 PRHDT, CDR2 FYEKMQ (reference sequence). The table came from immunoSEQ multiplex PCR; TCRdb's copy has only in-frame clones and leaves some out. Of over 350,000 clones listed, 90% to 95% are singletons. Exposed volunteers were people who met a COVID-19 case within 2 weeks before study entry. This receptor was obtained from a woman in her 40s who had been exposed to COVID-19. What was sequenced was PBMCs or T cells enriched from blood (not recorded which). J is TRBJ1-1 and V is TRBV13, with 7 positions matching TRBD1. The CDR3 DNA is TGTGCCAGCAGCTCCCTCTCGGACAGGTTTGGCACTGAAGCTTTCTTT. Translating it yields CASSSLSDRFGTEAFF. Full variable domain (outside the CDR3, taken from reference TRBV13 and TRBJ1-1): AAGVIQSPRHLIKEKRETATLKCYPIPRHDTVYWYQQGPGQDPQFLISFYEKMQSDKGSIPDRFSAQQFSDYHSELNMSSLELGDSALYFCASSSLSDRFGTEAFFGQGTRLTVV.